A few counts support the clone carrying this T cell receptor beta chain. Antigen: not known. V lost 3 bases and J lost 0, with 14 bases in between. The CDR3 is made up of 16 amino acids. Germline-derived CDR1 and CDR2 are KGHSH and LQKENI. The data are from a study of CD8 T cells in ankylosing spondylitis. It was by quantitative 5'-RACE with molecular barcodes that TCR beta libraries were made. TCRdb reprocessed the 5' RACE reads via MiXCR and lists one record per CDR3 protein. Of around 770,000 distinct CDR3 sequences listed, 15% to 20% are singletons. Study findings and constraints: Seemingly characteristic of ankylosing spondylitis blood was a TCR beta motif consisting of roughly 8 highly homologous variants. Disease-associated clones were CD8+ and fairly uncommon in peripheral blood.

The sequence derives from a male donor with ankylosing spondylitis. The chain couples TRBV18 to TRBJ1-1; tentatively, D is TRBD1 (5 bases). Sequencing was performed on blood, either unsorted or a sorted T cell fraction (not recorded which). The CDR3 loop reads CASSPGTGVMNTEAFF. The DNA for the CDR3 is TGTGCCAGCTCACCCGGTACGGGGGTAATGAACACTGAAGCTTTCTTT.